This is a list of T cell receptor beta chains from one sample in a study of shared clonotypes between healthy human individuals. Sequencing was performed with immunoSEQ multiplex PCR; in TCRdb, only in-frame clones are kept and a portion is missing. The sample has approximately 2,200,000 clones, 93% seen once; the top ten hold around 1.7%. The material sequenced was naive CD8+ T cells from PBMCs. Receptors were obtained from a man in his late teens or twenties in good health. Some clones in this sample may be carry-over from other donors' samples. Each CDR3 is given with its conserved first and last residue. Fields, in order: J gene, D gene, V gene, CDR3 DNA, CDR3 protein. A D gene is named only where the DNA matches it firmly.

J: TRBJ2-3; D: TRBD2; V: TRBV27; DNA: TGTGCCAGCAGCTCCCAGCTAGCGGGAGTAGATACGCAGTATTTT; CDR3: CASSSQLAGVDTQYF
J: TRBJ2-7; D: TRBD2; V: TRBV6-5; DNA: TGTGCCAGCAGTTACTCGTCTAGCGGAAACCCCGGCGAGCAGTACTTC; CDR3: CASSYSSSGNPGEQYF
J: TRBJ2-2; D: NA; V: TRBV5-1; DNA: TGCGCCAGCAGCTTGGCCGGGACATACTACACCGGGGAGCTGTTTTTT; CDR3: CASSLAGTYYTGELFF
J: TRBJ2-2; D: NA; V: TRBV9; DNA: TGTGCCAGCAGCGGACCGACAGATCCCGGGGAGCTGTTTTTT; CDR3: CASSGPTDPGELFF
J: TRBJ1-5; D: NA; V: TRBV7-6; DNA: TGTGCCAGCAGCTTAGAATGGGGCCATAATCAGCCCCAGCATTTT; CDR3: CASSLEWGHNQPQHF
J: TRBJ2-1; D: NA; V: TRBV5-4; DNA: TGTGCCAGCAGCTTCGGGTCCGGTGGCGATGAGCAGTTCTTC; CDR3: CASSFGSGGDEQFF
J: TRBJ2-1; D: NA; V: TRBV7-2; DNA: TGTGCCAGCAGCGCAAAACCCGGAGCCTACAATGAGCAGTTCTTC; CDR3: CASSAKPGAYNEQFF
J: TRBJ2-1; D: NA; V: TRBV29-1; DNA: TGCAGCGTTTTTGCCGGAAACAATGAGCAGTTCTTC; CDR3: CSVFAGNNEQFF
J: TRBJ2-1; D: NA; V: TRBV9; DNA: TGTGCCAGCAGCGTCACGGCGATGGCCTACAATGAGCAGTTCTTC; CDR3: CASSVTAMAYNEQFF
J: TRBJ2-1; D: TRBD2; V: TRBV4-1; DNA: TGCGCCAGCAGCCAAGATGGGAGGGGCGGGAGGAATCCGGACAATGAGCAGTTCTTC; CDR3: CASSQDGRGGRNPDNEQFF
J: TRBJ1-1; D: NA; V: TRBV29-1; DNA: TGCAGCGTTGAAGAAGGGGGTGTCACTGAAGCTTTCTTT; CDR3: CSVEEGGVTEAFF